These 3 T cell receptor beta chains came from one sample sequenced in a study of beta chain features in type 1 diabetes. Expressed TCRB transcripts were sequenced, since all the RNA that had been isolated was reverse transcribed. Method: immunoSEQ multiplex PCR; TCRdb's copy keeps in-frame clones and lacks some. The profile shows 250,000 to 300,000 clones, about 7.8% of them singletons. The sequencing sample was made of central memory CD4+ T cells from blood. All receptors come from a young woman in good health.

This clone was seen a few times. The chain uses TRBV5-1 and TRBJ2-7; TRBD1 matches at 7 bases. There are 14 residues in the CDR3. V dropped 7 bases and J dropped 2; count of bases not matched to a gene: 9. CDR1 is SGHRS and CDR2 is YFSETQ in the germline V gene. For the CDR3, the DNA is TGCGCCAGCTCCAGGGGGAAGGACACCTACGAGCAGTACTTC. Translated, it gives CASSRGKDTYEQYF. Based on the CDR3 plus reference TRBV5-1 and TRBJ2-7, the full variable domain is KAGVTQTPRYLIKTRGQQVTLSCSPISGHRSVSWYQQTPGQGLQFLFEYFSETQRNKGNFPGRFSGRQFSNSRSEMNVSTLELGDSALYLCASSRGKDTYEQYFGPGTRLTVT.

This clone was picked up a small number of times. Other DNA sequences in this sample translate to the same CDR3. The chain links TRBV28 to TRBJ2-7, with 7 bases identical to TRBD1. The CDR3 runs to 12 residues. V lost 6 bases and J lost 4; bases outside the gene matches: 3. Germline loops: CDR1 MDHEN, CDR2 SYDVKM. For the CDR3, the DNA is TGTGCCAGCAGCTTACAGGGGTACGAGCAGTACGTC. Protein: CASSLQGYEQYV.

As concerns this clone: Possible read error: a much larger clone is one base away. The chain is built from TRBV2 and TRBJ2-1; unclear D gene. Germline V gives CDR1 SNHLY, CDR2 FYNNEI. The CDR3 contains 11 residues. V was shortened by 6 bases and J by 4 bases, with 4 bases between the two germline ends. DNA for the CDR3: TGTGCCAGCAGAGAGTACAATGAGCAGTTCTTC. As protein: CASREYNEQFF.